This TCR beta chain was sequenced for a study of T cell responses to AZD1222 COVID-19 vaccine. In the study overall: Whether given at about 4 or about 12 weeks, second doses were pooled. Points from the study as a whole: Without day 14 samples, only post-peak T cell repertoires were studied.

Some clones are missing from TCRdb's copy, which holds only in-frame ones; the method was immunoSEQ multiplex PCR. The sample shows 150,000 to 200,000 clones, approximately 90% of them seen only once. CDR1 is SGHTA, CDR2 FQGTGA, per germline. V shed 8 bases and J shed 2 bases, with 25 bases lying between them. This CDR3 spans 17 amino acids. On this clone: The antigen is undetermined.

The TCR originated in an adult in good health. The source was peripheral blood, collected on day 0 of AZD1222 vaccination. The gene calls are TRBV7-3 and TRBJ2-7, with a tentative D call TRBD2 (5 bases). In nucleotides, the CDR3 is TGTGCCAGCGACGACCGGGGTAGCTGGGCTGGGCCCTACGAGCAGTACTTC. This codes for CASDDRGSWAGPYEQYF. Full variable domain (outside the CDR3, taken from reference TRBV7-3 and TRBJ2-7): GAGVSQTPSNKVTEKGKYVELRCDPISGHTALYWYRQSLGQGPEFLIYFQGTGAADDSGLPNDRFFAVRPEGSVSTLKIQRTERGDSAVYLCASDDRGSWAGPYEQYFGPGTRLTVT.